This TCR beta chain was found in a study of T cell responses to AZD1222 COVID-19 vaccine (dated by TCRdb to the early 2020s). Background for the entire study: AZD1222 recipients with second doses at about 4 weeks or about 12 weeks were pooled, because spike-specific TCR depth and breadth did not differ between schedules. TCR sequencing was performed for 233 trial participants, of whom around 210 were given two doses of AZD1222 and around 25 were given two doses of MenACWY control vaccine. Trial participants were enrolled by age into subgroups of 18-55, 56-69 and 70-plus years, and around 140, 26 and 57 TCR-sequenced participants, respectively, were included in these subgroups. Results and caveats for the whole study, not just this receptor: The vaccine-associated CD4 TCRs covered the entire spike protein, and the dominant responses fell in regions 160-218 and 743-854. Most participants were white British and females outnumbered males, and the authors suggested that clonal diversity may have been underestimated. Because no samples from the day 14 peak response were available, repertoires could be characterized only after the peak T cell response. The 56-69-year group was small, and its depth increase did not reach significance, likely because of low power. Spike-specific TCR breadth and depth rose significantly after two AZD1222 doses compared with day 0 and with MenACWY recipients. Epitopes outside the regions mutated in the B.1.351 and B.1.1.7 variants were reportedly recognized by nearly half of the unique spike-specific TCRs. Conclusions about previously exposed vaccinees are limited because only five to seven AZD1222 recipients were SARS-CoV-2 seropositive at baseline.

The CDR3 regions of human TCRbeta chains were analyzed by immunosequencing. On the study's bioinformatics: Repertoire TCRs were matched against a reference library of SARS-CoV-2-specific TCRs generated with the MIRA antigen-specificity platform. Breadth meant the fraction of unique TCRs that were SARS-CoV-2-associated, whereas depth meant the fraction of total T cells that were SARS-CoV-2-associated. Using the MIRA data, each spike-specific TCR was assigned both to the spike region to which the TCR was reactive and to a CD4 or CD8 class. Log10-transformed breadth and depth values were compared by one-way ANOVA with Sidak's multiple comparisons tests. TCRdb stores this immuneACCESS table with in-frame sequences only. Part of the clones is absent; in the studies checked, under half of the shortfall reflects unresolved V genes, and no reason is known for the rest. The V and J calls and clone size were taken over from that table, and D and trimming were inferred from the DNA. The sample table holds around 130,000 clones, of which over 85% were seen once. 3.1% of the sample is held by the ten biggest clonotypes.

Explained via the paper, the time point label denotes: baseline before first vaccination. Vaccinee samples came from UK trials COV001 and COV002, including a single-blind randomized controlled phase 2/3 trial of AZD1222 (ChAdOx1 nCoV-19) in healthy adults. For TCRbeta chain sequencing, PBMC samples were collected from trial participants at day 0 and at day 28 after the second dose. In the germline V gene (reference sequence), CDR1 corresponds to DFQATT and CDR2 to SNEGSKA. The junction shows trimming of 2 bases on V and 6 bases on J, plus 7 bases between the germline ends. Including the terminal cysteine and phenylalanine, the CDR3 comprises 11 residues. The only DNA kept is the CDR3, 33 bases in frame from the first base. As regards this clone: The target of this receptor is not known. Qualities for individual bases were not recorded, and no much larger clone is one base off. The sample holds other DNA sequences that translate to the same CDR3.

Sequencing used peripheral blood, obtained on day 0 of AZD1222 vaccination. The chain is encoded by TRBV20-1 joined to TRBJ1-2; TRBD1 might be the D gene, on 6 matching bases. This clonotype was sampled from an adult in good health. In nucleotide form, the sequence is TGCAGTGCTAGACAGGGGAATGGCTACACCTTC. Protein translation: CSARQGNGYTF.